These 10 T cell receptor beta chains share one sample of origin, sequenced in a study of cytomegalovirus exposure and HLA in healthy donors. Amplification used 60 Vbeta primers and 13 Jbeta primers. Repertoires were generated with immunoSEQ multiplex PCR, while TCRdb's copy carries only in-frame clones and drops some. The sample records about 140,000 clones, approximately 77% being singletons. Sequenced sample: PBMCs. These receptors originate from a woman aged 35 to 49 in good health and CMV-seronegative.

The chain recombines TRBV5-1 with TRBJ1-2; 7 bases match TRBD1. Germline values: CDR1 SGHRS, CDR2 YFSETQ. V shed 2 bases, J shed 0 bases, and the junction held 4 bases outside the gene matches. The CDR3 length is 15 residues. The CDR3 bases are TGCGCCAGCAGCTTTCGGGACAGCCCTAACTATGGCTACACCTTC. Translating it yields CASSFRDSPNYGYTF.

This chain uses TRBV7-9 with TRBJ1-1; perhaps TRBD1 as D (5 bases). The germline V gene has CDR1 SEHNR and CDR2 FQNEAQ (reference sequence). V was trimmed by 4 bases and J by 4 bases, leaving 28 bases between them. This CDR3 spans 19 amino acids. In DNA, the CDR3 is TGTGCCAGCAGCTCATCGATCACGGGGGTAGGAAGGGAGGTCACTGAAGCTTTCTTT. It is translated as CASSSSITGVGREVTEAFF.

The table lists this clone with a count of one. This chain uses TRBV11-1 with TRBJ1-1, with TRBD1 identical over 10 bases. CDR1 is SGHAT, CDR2 FQDESV, per germline (reference sequence). The CDR3 has 15 residues. Trimming removed 5 bases from V and 3 bases from J; junction bases left unmatched: 6. The CDR3 spells CASSLRQGADTEAFF. CDR3 nucleotide sequence: TGTGCCAGCAGCCTCAGACAGGGGGCGGACACTGAAGCTTTCTTT.

The genes are TRBV7-9 and TRBJ1-5; possible D gene TRBD1, 6 bases. Deletions cut 6 bases from V and 0 bases from J, with 9 bases between. CDR3 size: 14 residues. Per germline, CDR1 SEHNR and CDR2 FQNEAQ (reference sequence). CDR3 in amino acids: CASSRDISNQPQHF. In DNA form, the CDR3 reads TGTGCCAGCAGTCGGGACATTAGCAATCAGCCCCAGCATTTT.

This chain links TRBV2 with TRBJ2-7; TRBD1 might be the D (5 bases). From germline, CDR1 is SNHLY and CDR2 FYNNEI. Trimming took 10 bases from V and 2 from J, leaving 12 bases between them. The CDR3 length is 12 residues. CDR3 region: CAIQDTTYEQYF. The CDR3 coding sequence is TGTGCCATACAGGATACTACCTACGAGCAGTACTTC.

The chain joins TRBV6-5 to TRBJ1-2, with a weak D call TRBD1 (6 bases). The V and J ends lost 6 bases and 0 bases respectively, with 14 bases between them. The germline V gene encodes CDR1 MNHEY and CDR2 SVGAGI. The CDR3 is 15 amino acids. Written as DNA, the CDR3 is TGTGCCAGCAGACCGGACAGACAAGCTAACTATGGCTACACCTTC. It yields the protein CASRPDRQANYGYTF.

V is TRBV10-3 and J is TRBJ1-2; 9 bases match TRBD1. Germline values: CDR1 ENHRY, CDR2 SYGVKD. J lost 5 bases, V lost 7 bases, and 5 bases had no gene match. The CDR3 has 13 amino acids. The CDR3 DNA reads TGTGCCATCAACCCGGGACAGGGTTATGGCTACACCTTC. Its translation is CAINPGQGYGYTF.

This clone was counted between two and nine times. V gene TRBV19 combines with J gene TRBJ2-7; 7 bases agree with TRBD1. The CDR3 consists of 14 residues. Germline-derived CDR1 and CDR2 are LNHDA and SQIVND (reference sequence). Trimming removed 6 bases from V and 0 bases from J; junction bases left unmatched: 5. CDR3 nucleotide sequence: TGTGCCAGTAGCCTCAGGGGGAACTCCTACGAGCAGTACTTC. Translated, it gives CASSLRGNSYEQYF.

The chain has TRBV7-3 and TRBJ2-5; possible D gene TRBD1, 9 bases. This CDR3 has 15 amino acids. Between the trimmed V and J ends, which lost 5 bases and 5 bases, there was a span of 18 bases. CDR1 and CDR2 (germline): SGHTA, FQGTGA. Written as DNA, the CDR3 is TGTGCCAGCAGCGCCACAGGGGGCGGGGGGGAGACCCAGTACTTC. It codes for CASSATGGGGETQYF. The complete variable domain, with remaining parts taken from reference TRBV7-3 and TRBJ2-5, reads GAGVSQTPSNKVTEKGKYVELRCDPISGHTALYWYRQSLGQGPEFLIYFQGTGAADDSGLPNDRFFAVRPEGSVSTLKIQRTERGDSAVYLCASSATGGGGETQYFGPGTRLLVL.

This chain links TRBV7-8 with TRBJ2-7; 11 nucleotides match TRBD2. With 3 bases clipped from V and 2 bases from J, the junction kept 3 bases outside the gene matches. The CDR3 extends over 15 amino acids. Per germline, CDR1 SGHVS and CDR2 FQNEAQ. The CDR3 DNA reads TGTGCCAGCAGCTTTTCTAGCGGGGGGCCCTACGAGCAGTACTTC. Translating it yields CASSFSSGGPYEQYF.